This T cell receptor (beta chain) is from a study of blood T cell repertoires in COVID-19. Study background: COVID-19 samples from acute and convalescent phases originated in the United States, Italy and Spain. T cells, B-cell-depleted T cells, or PBMCs provided the cDNA or gDNA that served as material.

TCRdb keeps only in-frame clones here, not all; method: immunoSEQ multiplex PCR. The sample records about 78,000 clones, 90% being singletons. The CDR3 contains 15 residues. The V and J ends lost 5 bases and 0 bases, in that order; junction bases with no gene match: 6. Germline V gene data show CDR1 as SGHAT and CDR2 as FQNNGV. The clonotype comes from a woman of 80 years or more with acute or convalescent COVID-19. Sequenced: peripheral blood. V and J are TRBV11-2 and TRBJ2-7, with 8 bases matching TRBD2. CDR3 bases: TGTGCCAGCAGCCGTAGCGGGACGAGCTCCTACGAGCAGTACTTC. It is translated as CASSRSGTSSYEQYF.